This TCR beta chain was identified during a study of metastatic and nonmetastatic thyroid tumors. Study results and limitations: Relative to benign nodules, malignant thyroid tumors were reportedly characterized by significantly elevated TCR beta diversity in blood and tumor.

CDR1 and CDR2 from the germline V gene are SQVTM and ANQGSEA. The CDR3 extends over 16 amino acids. Per the authors' pipeline: Building a distant-metastasis classifier for papillary thyroid cancer drew on CDR3 differences across clinicopathological groups. MiXCR reprocessed the PCR reads for TCRdb. TCRdb, rather than the study authors, made the V and J calls. The sample yields several thousand clones, 30% to 40% seen once. No treatment had been given to any patient before thyroid surgery. This clone was counted a few times. Its specificity is not known. This clone may be a read error of a much larger clone one base away. Given the absence of the conserved phenylalanine or tryptophan at the CDR3 end, a read error is likely.

The sample comprised adjacent normal tissue. V usage is TRBV29-1 and J usage is TRBJ2-1; TRBD1 is a possible D gene (7 bases). This receptor was taken from a female donor with papillary thyroid cancer or a benign thyroid nodule (not recorded which). Some clones in this sample may be carry-over from other donors' samples. This CDR3 is CGVAGGGLGSLNEQFL. The DNA for the CDR3 is TGCGGCGTTGCAGGGGGAGGATTGGGGAGCCTCAATGAGCAGTTCCTC.